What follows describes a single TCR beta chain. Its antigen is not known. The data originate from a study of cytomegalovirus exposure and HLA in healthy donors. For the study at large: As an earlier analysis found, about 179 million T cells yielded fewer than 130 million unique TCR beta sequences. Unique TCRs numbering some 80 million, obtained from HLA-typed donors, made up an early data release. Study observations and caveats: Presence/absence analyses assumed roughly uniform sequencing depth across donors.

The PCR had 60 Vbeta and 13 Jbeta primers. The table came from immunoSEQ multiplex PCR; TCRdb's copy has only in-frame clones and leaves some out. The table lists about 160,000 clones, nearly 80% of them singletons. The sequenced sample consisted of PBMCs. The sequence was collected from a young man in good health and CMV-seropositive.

The CDR3 nucleotides are TGCAGCGTTGTTTTTGGTGTACGAGGGGGGGCGAACAATGAGCAGTTCTTC. This sequence encodes CSVVFGVRGGANNEQFF. The chain is built from TRBV29-1 and TRBJ2-1, with D perhaps TRBD2 (7 bases). The V gene's germline CDR1 is SQVTM and CDR2 ANQGSEA. The V end was cut by 4 bases, the J end by 5 bases, with 24 bases between. The CDR3 sequence is 17 residues long.